This T cell receptor beta chain was identified in a study of cytomegalovirus exposure and HLA in healthy donors. Notes on the study in general: Researchers counted around 160 TCR beta chains as cytomegalovirus-associated. Specificity for CMV antigens was confirmed in vitro for a few of the CMV-associated chains.

About this clone itself: Its antigen is not known.

Repertoires were generated with immunoSEQ multiplex PCR, while TCRdb's copy carries only in-frame clones and drops some. Here the sample spans some 170,000 clones, approximately 80% being singletons. The CDR3 loop spans 17 amino acids. V trimming: 5 bases; J trimming: 2 bases; junction bases outside the gene matches: 13. CDR1 and CDR2 from the germline V gene are LNHNV and YYDKDF (reference sequence). An approximately 120-subject validation cohort, separate from the approximately 670-subject first cohort, supplied the donors. The genes are TRBV15 and TRBJ2-5; 8 bases align to TRBD2. The source material was PBMCs. The clonotype comes from a man younger than 40 in good health and CMV-seropositive. CDR3 bases: TGTGCCACCAGCTCCCTGGGACGGGGGGGGAGACAAGAGACCCAGTACTTC. Translation: CATSSLGRGGRQETQYF.